Presented here are 10 T cell receptor beta chains from one specimen sequenced in a study of early T cells in non-severe SARS-CoV-2 infection. Each CDR3 protein gets one entry after TCRdb re-called the 5' RACE reads with MiXCR. This table holds 55,000 to 80,000 distinct CDR3 sequences, approximately 12% found once. The material was whole blood, obtained at baseline. These receptors all stem from an adult who was a healthcare worker with PCR-confirmed SARS-CoV-2 infection or an uninfected control (not recorded which).

There are many counts of this clonotype. This chain joins TRBV7-9 and TRBJ2-7, with D perhaps TRBD1 or TRBD2 (5 bases each). Trimming stripped 1 base from V and 10 bases from J, with 11 bases between. Germline CDR1 reads SEHNR; CDR2 reads FQNEAQ (reference sequence). CDR3 size: 12 residues. In DNA form, the CDR3 reads TGTGCCAGCAGCTTAGTGAGGGGCTCACAGTACTTC. This translates into CASSLVRGSQYF.

The chain joins TRBV7-6 to TRBJ1-1; 10 nucleotides align to TRBD1. J was trimmed by 3 bases and V by 5 bases; bases with no gene match: 3. Germline V gene sequence: CDR1 SGHVS, CDR2 FNYEAQ. The CDR3 is 14 residues long. Written as DNA, the CDR3 is TGTGCCAGCAGCCGTGGACAGGGGGACACTGAAGCTTTCTTT. Protein: CASSRGQGDTEAFF.

In this sample, this clonotype turned up many times. The genes are TRBV20-1 and TRBJ1-6; D is ambiguous. The CDR3 spans 14 residues. V gave up 5 bases and J gave up 5 bases, with 13 bases separating them. CDR1 and CDR2 from the germline V gene are DFQATT and SNEGSKA (reference sequence). CDR3 region: CSARTDPDNSPLHF. CDR3 coding DNA: TGCAGTGCTCGGACGGATCCTGATAATTCACCCCTCCACTTT.

This clonotype occurred a few times. The chain combines TRBV7-9 with TRBJ1-1, with D perhaps matching TRBD1 (5 bases). Germline V lookup: CDR1 SEHNR, CDR2 FQNEAQ (reference sequence). The CDR3 length is 14 residues. Trimming left V 5 bases short and J 4 bases short, with 14 bases between. CDR3 sequence: CASSPDRVRTEAFF. Written as DNA, the CDR3 is TGTGCCAGCAGCCCAGACAGAGTCCGCACTGAAGCTTTCTTT.

As to this clonotype: The junction departs from the called germline gene at one end, perhaps through a read error. The chain employs TRBV7-9 and TRBJ2-1; D is possibly TRBD1 (5 bases). CDR1 and CDR2 (germline): SEHNR, FQNEAQ (reference sequence). The CDR3 extends over 13 amino acids. CDR3 loop: CASSLTLDNEQFF. CDR3 coding DNA: TGTGCCAGCAGCTTAACTTTGGACAATGAGCAATTCTTC.

A few counts support this clonotype. V usage is TRBV2 and J usage is TRBJ1-2; no firm D call. V lost 8 bases and J 9 bases, leaving 19 bases between the germline ends. CDR3 size: 13 residues. Looked up from germline, CDR1 is SNHLY and CDR2 is FYNNEI. The CDR3 nucleotides read TGTGCCAGCGTCCTAGAGGGTCAGGAAAGCTACACCTTC. Translated, it gives CASVLEGQESYTF.

This clonotype has ten or more counts. This chain joins TRBV15 and TRBJ2-3; a weak D match, TRBD1 (5 bases). CDR3 length equals 12 residues. From germline, CDR1 is LNHNV and CDR2 YYDKDF (reference sequence). Trimming shortened V by 8 bases and J by 2 bases, and 8 bases separated the two germline ends. The CDR3 bases are TGTGCCACCGGGGCACACACAGATACGCAGTATTTT. Its translation is CATGAHTDTQYF. Full variable domain (missing parts from reference TRBV15 and TRBJ2-3): DAMVIQNPRYQVTQFGKPVTLSCSQTLNHNVMYWYQQKSSQAPKLLFHYYDKDFNNEADTPDNFQSRRPNTSFCFLDIRSPGLGDTAMYLCATGAHTDTQYFGPGTRLTVL.

This clonotype was counted a few times. The V call is TRBV12-5, the J call TRBJ1-1; unclear D gene. Trimming removed 2 bases from V and 0 bases from J, with 13 bases in between. The CDR3 spans 16 residues. Germline V CDR1 and CDR2: LGHNT, FRNRAP. The CDR3 is CASGLRSGPMNTEAFF. Here the CDR3 DNA reads TGTGCTAGTGGTTTGCGGTCAGGACCAATGAACACTGAAGCTTTCTTT.

In this sample, this clonotype turned up a few times. The chain is built from TRBV14 and TRBJ2-7, with D perhaps matching TRBD1 or TRBD2 (5 bases each). The V and J ends lost 0 bases and 6 bases respectively, with 9 bases between them. CDR3 length: 13 amino acids. CDR1 SGHDN and CDR2 FVKESK come from the germline V gene. CDR3 nucleotide sequence: TGTGCCAGCAGCCAAGATTGGGGGACCGAGCAGTACTTC. Translated, it gives CASSQDWGTEQYF.

This rearrangement joins TRBV27 to TRBJ2-3; 10 bases agree with TRBD2. With V trimmed by 2 bases and J by 6 bases, 11 bases remained unmatched. From germline, CDR1 is MNHEY and CDR2 SMNVEV (reference sequence). The CDR3 extends over 17 amino acids. The CDR3 region is CASSLLWVAGGSDTQYF. CDR3 DNA sequence: TGTGCCAGCAGTTTACTCTGGGTAGCGGGAGGTTCCGATACGCAGTATTTT.